One and the same sample provided the 29 T cell receptor beta chains below, sequenced in a study of CD8 T cells in ankylosing spondylitis. TCRdb re-called the 5' RACE reads with MiXCR, one entry per CDR3 protein. The sample includes about 33,000 distinct CDR3 sequences, roughly 12% of them seen just once. The sequenced material came from synovial fluid, either unsorted or a sorted T cell fraction (not recorded which). Receptors originate from a male donor with ankylosing spondylitis.

The chain has TRBV7-9 and TRBJ2-2, with no clear D. V lost 3 bases and J lost 7, with 3 bases in between. The CDR3 totals 11 residues. The germline CDR1 and CDR2 sequences are SEHNR and FQNEAQ (reference sequence). The CDR3 loop reads CASSLSGELFF. In DNA form, the CDR3 reads TGTGCCAGCAGCTTGAGCGGGGAGCTGTTTTTT.

The J gene is TRBJ2-1, the V gene TRBV20-1; D is possibly TRBD1 or TRBD2 (5 bases each). V lost 6 bases to trimming and J lost 4 bases, with 25 bases between them. The germline V gene has CDR1 DFQATT and CDR2 SNEGSKA (reference sequence). The CDR3 length is 17 residues. CDR3 in DNA: TGCAGTGCAACGCCACACGGGACCCCACCTATATACAATGAGCAGTTCTTC. Translated, it gives CSATPHGTPPIYNEQFF.

The V gene is TRBV10-3, the J gene TRBJ1-6; 8 bases map to TRBD1. The CDR3 has 15 amino acids. Germline CDR1 and CDR2: ENHRY and SYGVKD. V trimming: 6 bases; J trimming: 3 bases; junction bases outside the gene matches: 4. The CDR3 DNA reads TGTGCCATCAGCCCTGGACAGGGCTATAATTCACCCCTCCACTTT. Translating it yields CAISPGQGYNSPLHF.

V and J are TRBV2 and TRBJ2-7; 7 nucleotides match TRBD2. V lost 1 base and J lost 5; bases outside the gene matches: 5. The CDR3 extends over 14 amino acids. In germline, CDR1 is SNHLY, CDR2 FYNNEI. The CDR3 DNA follows: TGTGCCAGCAGTGAAGGGGCAGGGAGGGACGAGCAGTACTTC. Amino acids: CASSEGAGRDEQYF.

The rearrangement joins TRBV6-5 to TRBJ2-7, with 8 bases matching TRBD2. CDR3 length: 13 amino acids. The junction had 4 bases not matched to a gene; V was cut back by 7 bases and J by 2 bases. Germline V gene data show CDR1 as MNHEY and CDR2 as SVGAGI. Here the CDR3 reads CASISGDAYEQYF. The CDR3 region has the DNA TGTGCCAGCATTAGCGGGGACGCCTACGAGCAGTACTTC.

This clonotype showed up just a few times. The V and J genes are TRBV7-9 and TRBJ1-5; no clear D. This CDR3 is 13 amino acids long. Germline CDR1 reads SEHNR; CDR2 reads FQNEAQ (reference sequence). Deletions cut 3 bases from V and 0 bases from J, with 3 bases between. The CDR3 loop reads CASSLNSNQPQHF. The CDR3 bases are TGTGCCAGCAGCTTGAATAGCAATCAGCCCCAGCATTTT. The full variable domain, its missing parts supplied by reference TRBV7-9 and TRBJ1-5, is DTGVSQNPRHKITKRGQNVTFRCDPISEHNRLYWYRQTLGQGPEFLTYFQNEAQLEKSRLLSDRFSAERPKGSFSTLEIQRTEQGDSAMYLCASSLNSNQPQHFGDGTRLSIL.

This clonotype was observed a handful of times. The rearrangement uses TRBV3-1 and TRBJ2-1; 14 bases align to TRBD2. With V trimmed by 3 bases and J by 9 bases, 7 bases remained unmatched. This CDR3 comprises 16 residues. Germline V CDR1 and CDR2: LGHDT, YNNKEL (reference sequence). The CDR3 here is CASSQGLAGARGEQFF. CDR3 nucleotide sequence: TGTGCCAGCAGCCAGGGACTAGCGGGGGCCCGGGGTGAGCAGTTCTTC.

This chain's CDR3 is CATSEPKSGRDFHEQFF. Here the CDR3 DNA reads TGTGCCACCAGTGAGCCCAAATCCGGGAGGGATTTCCATGAGCAGTTCTTC. J is TRBJ2-1 and V is TRBV24-1; 8 bases are a match to TRBD2. With 4 bases clipped from V and 8 bases from J, the junction kept 15 bases outside the gene matches. The CDR3 has 17 residues. Germline CDR1 is KGHDR and CDR2 is SFDVKD.

This clonotype has at least ten counts. This rearrangement joins TRBV20-1 to TRBJ1-5; D uncertain. Germline V gives CDR1 DFQATT, CDR2 SNEGSKA (reference sequence). CDR3 length equals 10 residues. The ends were cut back, 5 bases at V and 9 bases at J, with 8 bases in the middle. This CDR3 is CSASPRPQHF. The CDR3 bases are TGCAGTGCTTCCCCCCGGCCCCAGCATTTT.

The rearrangement joins TRBV12-3 or TRBV12-4 to TRBJ2-3; TRBD2 is a possible D gene (5 bases). V lost 3 bases, J lost 1 base, and 11 bases lay in between. This CDR3 contains 15 residues. CDR3 region: CASSLRVVGTDTQYF. The CDR3 DNA reads as TGTGCCAGCAGTTTGAGGGTTGTGGGCACAGATACGCAGTATTTT.

V gene TRBV20-1 combines with J gene TRBJ2-7; perhaps TRBD1 as D (5 bases). From germline, CDR1 is DFQATT and CDR2 SNEGSKA (reference sequence). Trimming shortened V by 3 bases and J by 0 bases, and 12 bases separated the two germline ends. The CDR3 length is 14 residues. CDR3 sequence: CSASDLGASYEQYF. The DNA for the CDR3 is TGCAGTGCTAGCGATCTTGGGGCCTCCTACGAGCAGTACTTC.

Only a few counts were recorded for this clonotype. This rearrangement joins TRBV29-1 to TRBJ2-7; no definite D call. The ends were cut back, 4 bases at V and 9 bases at J, with 19 bases in the middle. CDR3 length: 13 amino acids. The V gene's germline CDR1 is SQVTM and CDR2 ANQGSEA. The chain's CDR3 is CSVVPLKGLGQYF. The CDR3 nucleotides are TGCAGCGTTGTTCCGCTCAAAGGGCTCGGGCAGTACTTC.

The rearrangement links TRBV29-1 to TRBJ2-7; TRBD1 agrees at 9 bases. The germline gives CDR1 SQVTM, CDR2 ANQGSEA. The CDR3 totals 15 residues. The junction had 7 bases not matched to a gene; V was cut back by 3 bases and J by 1 base. CDR3: CSVEGRQGVSYEQYF. As DNA, the CDR3 is TGCAGCGTTGAGGGTCGACAGGGGGTTTCCTACGAGCAGTACTTC.

The table lists this clonotype with many counts. The V and J genes are TRBV4-3 and TRBJ2-2, with D maybe TRBD1 (6 bases). CDR1 and CDR2 from the germline V gene are LGHNA and YSLEER. The CDR3 loop spans 18 amino acids. V was trimmed by 0 bases and J by 3 bases, leaving 17 bases between them. The CDR3 bases are TGCGCCAGCAGCCAAGATCTACCAGGGGCAGTTTACACCGGGGAGCTGTTTTTT. It translates to CASSQDLPGAVYTGELFF.

The sample holds a few counts of this clonotype. The chain joins TRBV7-4 to TRBJ1-2, with D perhaps matching TRBD1 (6 bases). Between the trimmed V and J ends, which lost 1 base and 8 bases, there was a span of 11 bases. The germline gives CDR1 SGHVT, CDR2 SQSDAQ. The CDR3 is 13 amino acids. The CDR3: CASSLGGQSGYTF. CDR3 in DNA: TGTGCCAGCAGCTTAGGGGGGCAGTCCGGCTACACCTTC.

This clonotype was recorded a few times. J is TRBJ2-7 and V is TRBV15; 7 nucleotides line up with TRBD2. J was trimmed by 3 bases and V by 4 bases; bases with no gene match: 12. This CDR3 contains 16 residues. From germline, CDR1 is LNHNV and CDR2 YYDKDF (reference sequence). DNA for the CDR3: TGTGCCACCAGCATAGGCGGGGGTACTAGCGACTACGAGCAGTACTTC. This codes for CATSIGGGTSDYEQYF.

This clonotype was seen a few times. This chain uses TRBV4-1 with TRBJ2-7; perhaps TRBD2 as D (5 bases). CDR1 is MGHRA, CDR2 YSYEKL, per germline. V lost 4 bases, J lost 3 bases, and 16 bases lay in between. The CDR3 consists of 15 residues. CDR3 amino acids: CASSLFKSGFYEQYF. In DNA form, the CDR3 reads TGCGCCAGCAGCCTTTTCAAAAGCGGTTTCTACGAGCAGTACTTC.

V and J are TRBV11-2 and TRBJ2-7, with D possibly being TRBD2 (6 bases). V dropped 5 bases and J dropped 0 bases, with 14 bases sitting between them. CDR3 size: 15 residues. Looked up from germline, CDR1 is SGHAT and CDR2 is FQNNGV. The CDR3 sequence: CASSPSRGLSYEQYF. CDR3 sequence (DNA): TGTGCCAGCAGCCCGTCGCGGGGCCTCTCCTACGAGCAGTACTTC.

This clonotype has only a few counts. The genes are TRBV5-1 and TRBJ2-1; 13 nucleotides line up with TRBD2. The ends lost 0 bases at V and 4 bases at J; junction bases unmatched: 10. Germline CDR1 reads SGHRS; CDR2 reads YFSETQ. This CDR3 has 19 residues. CDR3 amino acids: CASSLAAGWTSGSYNEQFF. In DNA form, the CDR3 reads TGCGCCAGCAGCTTGGCCGCTGGTTGGACTAGCGGGAGTTACAATGAGCAGTTCTTC.

The chain is built from TRBV7-2 and TRBJ2-7, with D unresolved. Trimming pared 0 bases from V and 1 base from J, leaving 10 bases between. The V gene's germline CDR1 is SGHTA and CDR2 FQGNSA. The CDR3 runs 15 residues. The CDR3 sequence: CASSLALGSSYEQYF. The CDR3 DNA is TGTGCCAGCAGCTTAGCGCTTGGCAGTTCCTACGAGCAGTACTTC.

This clonotype was seen at least ten times. This chain connects TRBV24-1 to TRBJ2-1; 9 nucleotides align to TRBD2. The CDR3 sequence is 17 residues long. Germline trimming cut 3 bases from V and 3 bases from J; bases unmatched to any gene: 8. Germline V gives CDR1 KGHDR, CDR2 SFDVKD. This chain's CDR3 is CATSDPLTSGVYNEQFF. Here the CDR3 DNA reads TGTGCCACCAGTGATCCCCTGACTAGCGGAGTCTACAATGAGCAGTTCTTC.

This clonotype came up a few times. The chain has TRBV7-2 and TRBJ2-7; D remains unclear. The V gene's germline CDR1 is SGHTA and CDR2 FQGNSA. With 1 base removed from V and 3 bases from J, the gap between germline ends came to 10 bases. CDR3 length: 14 amino acids. In DNA, the CDR3 is TGTGCCAGCAGCTTAGGGGTAGGCGTCTACGAGCAGTACTTC. It specifies CASSLGVGVYEQYF.

This clonotype is medium-sized within its sample. V is TRBV12-3 or TRBV12-4 and J is TRBJ1-1; TRBD1 might be the D (5 bases). The CDR3 extends over 12 amino acids. Trimming shortened V by 3 bases and J by 11 bases, and 13 bases separated the two germline ends. The CDR3 DNA follows: TGTGCCAGCAGTTTTGTCCGACAGCAGGCTTTCTTT. Amino acids: CASSFVRQQAFF.

This clonotype has just a few counts. Its ends do not fully match the called genes, so a read error is possible. This sequence joins TRBV15 and TRBJ1-1; D unclear. The CDR3 covers 12 residues. Germline assignment: CDR1 LNHNV and CDR2 YYDKDF (reference sequence). The CDR3 DNA follows: TGTGCCACCAGCAGAGTTGGGCCCGGAGTGGTCTTT. Translation gives CATSRVGPGVVF.

This clonotype was recorded at least ten times. Sequence at one end of the junction differs from germline and may be a read error. This sequence joins TRBV7-7 and TRBJ2-7; D unclear. Looked up from germline, CDR1 is SSHAT and CDR2 is FNYEAQ (reference sequence). The CDR3 totals 13 residues. The CDR3 coding sequence is TGTGCTAGCAGCTTAAGCAAAAACTACGAGCAGTACTTC. Encoded protein: CASSLSKNYEQYF. Full variable domain (remainder filled in from reference TRBV7-7 and TRBJ2-7): GAGVSQSPRYKVTKRGQDVTLRCDPISSHATLYWYQQALGQGPEFLTYFNYEAQPDKSGLPSDRFSAERPEGSISTLTIQRTEQRDSAMYRCASSLSKNYEQYFGPGTRLTVT.

This clonotype has a count of ten or more. The chain carries TRBV20-1 and TRBJ2-7; D may be TRBD1 (5 bases). Germline-derived CDR1 and CDR2 are DFQATT and SNEGSKA (reference sequence). V dropped 6 bases and J dropped 2 bases, with 14 bases sitting between them. The CDR3 sequence is 13 residues long. The CDR3 here is CSATWGYTYEQYF. As DNA, the CDR3 is TGCAGTGCCACCTGGGGCTATACCTACGAGCAGTACTTC.

This clonotype was seen at least ten times. J is TRBJ2-1 and V is TRBV7-9; no reliable D call. CDR1 is SEHNR and CDR2 is FQNEAQ in the germline V gene (reference sequence). Trimming cost V 5 bases and J 8 bases, with 13 bases left between them. The CDR3 runs 13 residues. The CDR3 sequence is CASSPSGWDEQFF. The CDR3 DNA reads as TGTGCCAGCAGCCCTTCCGGGTGGGATGAGCAGTTCTTC.

This clonotype ranks as medium-sized. The J gene is TRBJ1-2, the V gene TRBV15; D unclear. Trimming removed 3 bases at V and 7 bases at J, with 15 bases between. The length of the CDR3 is 14 residues. Germline CDR1 LNHNV, CDR2 YYDKDF (reference sequence). The CDR3 DNA sequence: TGTGCCACCAGCAGCCCAAGTTGGGGTCCTGGCTACACCTTC. This sequence encodes CATSSPSWGPGYTF.

This clonotype was detected only a few times. The DNA for the CDR3 is TGCGCCAGCAGTGAGACAGCCGCCTACGAGCAGTACTTC. Its protein is CASSETAAYEQYF. The rearrangement links TRBV10-1 to TRBJ2-7, with unresolved D. Deletions cut 2 bases from V and 2 bases from J, with 7 bases between. Germline V gene data show CDR1 as WNHNN and CDR2 as SYGVQD (reference sequence). The CDR3 runs 13 residues.